The table lists the clone carrying this T cell receptor beta chain with a count of one. Antigen unknown. The repertoire was sequenced with immunoSEQ multiplex PCR; TCRdb's copy has only in-frame clones and lacks some. This sample has 60,000 or so clones, with approximately 86% found just once. This sample was included in a study of glioma-infiltrating T cells after dendritic cell vaccination. The study, taken as a whole, reports: No direct clonality-survival link was found; a diverse polyclonal response may matter. Longer survival after dendritic cell vaccination followed higher pretreatment TIL content.

CDR3 size: 15 residues. From germline, CDR1 is SGHRS and CDR2 YFSETQ. The V gene end was trimmed by 0 bases and the J gene end by 2 bases; junction bases not matched to a gene: 4. Time point here: after dendritic cell vaccination, including at tumor progression/relapse. Only patients with spare fresh-frozen tumor and over two years of follow-up were included. The TCR comes from a human donor with glioblastoma. The input for sequencing was blood, taken after dendritic cell vaccination. The V and J genes are TRBV5-1 and TRBJ1-2, with 7 nucleotides matching TRBD1. CDR3 in amino acids: CASSLAGTANYGYTF. DNA for the CDR3: TGCGCCAGCAGCTTGGCAGGGACAGCGAACTATGGCTACACCTTC.